This is a list of T cell receptor beta chains from one sample in a study of T cell repertoires in cytomegalovirus infection. TCRdb re-derived calls from the reads in MiXCR, one entry per CDR3 protein. Found here are approximately 150,000 distinct CDR3 sequences, roughly 18% of them singletons; the top ten hold over 15%. Sequenced sample: CD8+ T cells from PBMCs. The receptor set was obtained from a human donor in good health (CMV status not recorded). Some clones in this sample may be carry-over from other donors' samples. Each CDR3 is given with its conserved first and last residue. A D gene is named only where the DNA matches it firmly. A row's size may be missing; if present it is once, few, many or a size class.

TRBJ1-2 | . | TRBV28 | . | CASSFPLGLLYGYTF | TGTGCCAGCAGTTTTCCACTGGGACTCCTCTATGGCTACACCTTC
TRBJ1-1 | . | TRBV7-8 | . | CASSSRGPNTEAFF | TGTGCCAGCAGCAGCAGGGGCCCGAACACTGAAGCTTTCTTT
TRBJ2-1 | . | TRBV14 | . | CASSQGEKTEQFF | TGTGCCAGCAGCCAAGGGGAGAAAACCGAGCAGTTCTTC
TRBJ2-7 | TRBD1 | TRBV7-8 | many | CASSLWTGDEQYF | TGTGCCAGCAGCCTATGGACAGGGGATGAGCAGTACTTC
TRBJ2-1 | . | TRBV29-1 | . | CSVVGDRIGNEQFF | TGCAGCGTTGTCGGTGACAGGATTGGGAATGAGCAGTTCTTC
TRBJ1-1 | TRBD1 | TRBV5-6 | . | CASSFGQDTEAFF | TGTGCCAGCAGCTTCGGACAGGACACTGAAGCTTTCTTT
TRBJ2-2 | . | TRBV11-2 | many | CASSLRVMGTGELFF | TGTGCCAGCAGCTTACGTGTGATGGGCACCGGGGAGCTGTTTTTT
TRBJ2-7 | . | TRBV6-1 | . | CASSEADYEQYF | TGTGCCAGCAGTGAAGCTGACTACGAGCAGTACTTC
TRBJ2-7 | . | TRBV28 | . | CASSFPGNSYEQYF | TGTGCCAGCAGTTTTCCAGGGAACTCCTACGAGCAGTACTTC
TRBJ2-5 | TRBD2 | TRBV7-2 | few | CASRLNRGGIQETQYF | TGTGCCAGCCGTCTCAACCGGGGGGGTATCCAAGAGACCCAGTACTTC